This T cell receptor (beta chain) is drawn from a study of blood T cell repertoires in COVID-19. Clones were read by immunoSEQ multiplex PCR, and TCRdb kept only the in-frame ones, dropping some. The sample includes roughly 160,000 clones, less than 85% of them seen just once. The CDR3 extends over 13 amino acids. The ends were cut back, 7 bases at V and 8 bases at J, with 17 bases in the middle. Germline V gene sequence: CDR1 MNHEY, CDR2 SVGAGI. This clone came up a few times. The sample comprised peripheral blood. The receptor was derived from a woman in her sixties or seventies with COVID-19, enrolled during active disease. V gene TRBV6-5 combines with J gene TRBJ1-2; possible D gene TRBD1, 6 bases. Here the CDR3 DNA reads TGTGCCAGCACCAAGGGGGTTGAGGGCGGCTACACCTTC. Translation: CASTKGVEGGYTF.